These 27 T cell receptor beta chains were sequenced from one sample in a study of human T cells and chemical hapten exposure. Time point meaning: pre-sensitization, week 0. Treatment here: therapeutic diphenylcyclopropenone sensitization with weekly scalp DPC. TCRdb analysed the RACE reads with MiXCR anew, one entry per CDR3 protein. The sample has roughly 380,000 distinct CDR3 sequences, approximately 5.1% seen once. The sequencing here drew on whole blood, taken in connection with sensitization to the hapten diphenylcyclopropenone (DPC). Receptor source: a woman in her 50s with alopecia areata. Some clones in this sample may be carry-over from other donors' samples.

This clonotype was seen ten or more times. V and J are TRBV6-2 or TRBV6-3 and TRBJ2-3; TRBD2 matches 8 bases. The germline V gene encodes CDR1 MNHEY and CDR2 SVGEGT. The V segment lost 6 bases and the J segment 3 bases; nucleotides outside the gene matches: 5. The CDR3 covers 14 residues. In DNA form, the CDR3 reads TGTGCCAGCAGACAAGCGGGAGCAACAGATACGCAGTATTTT. This encodes CASRQAGATDTQYF.

This sequence joins TRBV11-2 and TRBJ2-6, with D possibly TRBD1 on 6 matching bases. Looked up from germline, CDR1 is SGHAT and CDR2 is FQNNGV. The V gene lost 5 bases and the J gene lost 0 bases, with 11 bases spanning the gap. The CDR3 totals 16 residues. This chain's CDR3 is CASSTSGDSGANVLTF. The CDR3 coding sequence is TGTGCCAGCAGCACGTCAGGGGACTCTGGGGCCAACGTCCTGACTTTC.

This clonotype was seen many times. The chain uses TRBV5-1 and TRBJ1-5; no firm D call. Germline V gene data show CDR1 as SGHRS and CDR2 as YFSETQ. With 3 bases removed from V and 2 bases from J, the gap between germline ends came to 9 bases. The CDR3 loop spans 14 amino acids. The CDR3, as DNA: TGCGCCAGCAGCTGGAAGGGTGGCAATCAGCCCCAGCATTTT. The encoded protein is CASSWKGGNQPQHF.

This clonotype was counted ten times or more. The chain is built from TRBV20-1 and TRBJ1-2; D gene unclear. Trimming took off 6 bases at V and 0 bases at J, with 14 bases between the two ends. In germline, CDR1 is DFQATT, CDR2 SNEGSKA (reference sequence). This CDR3 is built from 14 residues. DNA for the CDR3: TGCAGTGCGCCCTACCTTGCCACTAACTATGGCTACACCTTC. This encodes CSAPYLATNYGYTF.

There are many counts of this clonotype. This chain joins TRBV5-1 and TRBJ2-5, with 8 bases identical to TRBD1. V trimming: 0 bases; J trimming: 10 bases; junction bases outside the gene matches: 5. The CDR3 sequence is 13 residues long. Germline values: CDR1 SGHRS, CDR2 YFSETQ. In nucleotides, the CDR3 is TGCGCCAGCAGCTTGGCCGGACAGGGCGACCAGTACTTC. Translating gives CASSLAGQGDQYF.

The rearrangement joins TRBV12-3 or TRBV12-4 to TRBJ2-3, with 9 positions matching TRBD2. V was clipped by 5 bases and J by 5 bases; unmatched bases: 17. This CDR3 is built from 18 residues. The CDR3 reads CASSPSRLAGGPGDTQYF. The CDR3 region has the DNA TGTGCCAGCAGTCCTAGCCGGTTGGCGGGGGGGCCTGGAGATACGCAGTATTTT.

This clonotype was detected a few times. V is TRBV30 and J is TRBJ2-7; D uncertain. V lost 2 bases and J lost 5, with 13 bases in between. Per the germline V gene, CDR1 is GTSNPN and CDR2 is SVGIG (reference sequence). This CDR3 region has 13 residues. CDR3 nucleotide sequence: TGTGCCTGGAGTCGACGGACGGTCCACGAGCAGTACTTC. Translated, it gives CAWSRRTVHEQYF. The full variable domain, its missing parts supplied by reference TRBV30 and TRBJ2-7, is SQTIHQWPATLVQPVGSPLSLECTVEGTSNPNLYWYRQAAGRGLQLLFYSVGIGQISSEVPQNLSASRPQDRQFILSSKKLLLSDSGFYLCAWSRRTVHEQYFGPGTRLTVT.

The V call is TRBV28, the J call TRBJ1-2; 8 positions match TRBD1. The CDR3 covers 14 residues. Per the germline V gene, CDR1 is MDHEN and CDR2 is SYDVKM. Trimming at V came to 2 bases and at J to 5 bases, leaving 4 bases not matched to a gene. CDR3 DNA: TGTGCCAGCAGTTTACCGACAGGGGTTTATGGCTACACCTTC. Protein product: CASSLPTGVYGYTF.

This clonotype came up many times. The chain is built from TRBV3-1 and TRBJ1-1; D is perhaps TRBD1 (5 bases). This CDR3 comprises 13 residues. The germline gives CDR1 LGHDT, CDR2 YNNKEL (reference sequence). Trimming cost V 4 bases and J 4 bases, with 10 bases left between them. CDR3 bases: TGTGCCAGCAGCCTAGGGGTGCCCACTGAAGCTTTCTTT. Its protein product is CASSLGVPTEAFF.

Many counts were recorded for this clonotype. The chain joins TRBV7-2 to TRBJ2-2, with 14 bases matching TRBD2. CDR1 and CDR2 (germline): SGHTA, FQGNSA. With V trimmed by 5 bases and J by 5 bases, 7 bases remained unmatched. The CDR3 runs 17 residues. CDR3 DNA: TGTGCCAGCAGCCTGGGACTAGCGGGAGCGGGGACCGGGGAGCTGTTTTTT. Amino acid sequence: CASSLGLAGAGTGELFF.

The V and J genes are TRBV29-1 and TRBJ2-1; 7 nucleotides line up with TRBD1. This CDR3 contains 18 residues. Germline CDR1 SQVTM, CDR2 ANQGSEA. V lost 0 bases to trimming and J lost 0 bases; unmatched junction nucleotides: 11. The CDR3 region is CSVEDKGQILSSYNEQFF. CDR3 DNA: TGCAGCGTTGAAGATAAGGGACAGATCCTATCCTCCTACAATGAGCAGTTCTTC.

Only a few counts were recorded for this clonotype. V usage is TRBV3-1 and J usage is TRBJ2-3; TRBD2 agrees at 14 bases. This CDR3 has 15 amino acids. Germline V gene data show CDR1 as LGHDT and CDR2 as YNNKEL (reference sequence). V shed 8 bases and J 5 bases; nucleotides not matched to a gene: 6. Written as DNA, the CDR3 is TGTGCCAGCGGGGGACTAGCGGGAGTAGTAGATACGCAGTATTTT. Residues: CASGGLAGVVDTQYF.

In this sample, this clonotype turned up a few times. CDR3 DNA sequence: TGTGCCAGCAGCTCCCCTAGCGTTGAGACCCAGTACTTC. Amino acid sequence: CASSSPSVETQYF. This rearrangement joins TRBV7-2 to TRBJ2-5, with D perhaps TRBD2 (6 bases). The length of the CDR3 is 13 residues. V was trimmed by 4 bases and J by 5 bases, leaving 11 bases between them. Germline V gene data show CDR1 as SGHTA and CDR2 as FQGNSA.

There are a few counts of this clonotype. The chain employs TRBV20-1 and TRBJ1-5, with a weak D call TRBD1 (5 bases). This CDR3 comprises 16 residues. Germline V gene sequence: CDR1 DFQATT, CDR2 SNEGSKA (reference sequence). Trimming took 2 bases from V and 1 from J, leaving 15 bases between them. Here the CDR3 DNA reads TGCAGTGCTAGATGGGGGGGTATCCTGAGCAATCAGCCCCAGCATTTT. Its protein product is CSARWGGILSNQPQHF.

This clonotype came up many times. The rearrangement uses TRBV4-2 and TRBJ2-7; TRBD2 matches at 8 bases. The CDR3 totals 16 residues. In germline, CDR1 is LGHNA, CDR2 YNFKEQ. V lost 0 bases to trimming and J lost 5 bases; unmatched junction nucleotides: 9. The chain's CDR3 is CASSQEPGGPFHEQYF. CDR3 nucleotide sequence: TGTGCCAGCAGCCAAGAGCCGGGAGGGCCGTTCCACGAGCAGTACTTC.

This clonotype was seen repeatedly, ten times or more. V is TRBV20-1 and J is TRBJ2-4; no clear D gene. Trimming cost V 7 bases and J 6 bases, with 7 bases left between them. The CDR3 has 10 residues. In germline, CDR1 is DFQATT, CDR2 SNEGSKA (reference sequence). CDR3 protein: CSVMGNIQYF. CDR3 nucleotides: TGCAGTGTGATGGGAAACATTCAGTACTTC.

This clonotype was counted between two and nine times. The rearrangement joins TRBV5-6 to TRBJ1-1; D is undetermined. The CDR3 has 14 amino acids. CDR1 is SGHDT, CDR2 YYEEEE, per germline. V gave up 0 bases and J gave up 4 bases, with 10 bases separating them. CDR3 loop: CASSLDGGSTEAFF. Here the CDR3 DNA reads TGTGCCAGCAGCTTGGATGGAGGGAGCACTGAAGCTTTCTTT.

In this sample, this clonotype turned up many times. This chain joins TRBV7-2 and TRBJ1-1; TRBD1 might be the D (6 bases). The CDR3 covers 15 residues. V lost 0 bases and J 0 bases, leaving 8 bases between the germline ends. Germline CDR1 reads SGHTA; CDR2 reads FQGNSA. The CDR3 here is CASSLAQGLNTEAFF. CDR3 coding DNA: TGTGCCAGCAGCTTAGCGCAGGGGTTGAACACTGAAGCTTTCTTT.

Ten or more counts support this clonotype. V gene TRBV27 combines with J gene TRBJ2-7; no reliable D call. V was trimmed by 2 bases and J by 2 bases, leaving 10 bases between them. Germline V gene data show CDR1 as MNHEY and CDR2 as SMNVEV (reference sequence). The CDR3 sequence is 14 residues long. The CDR3 spells CASSLGSPTYEQYF. The DNA of the CDR3 is TGTGCCAGCAGTTTAGGCAGTCCGACCTACGAGCAGTACTTC.

This clonotype was counted between two and nine times. This chain uses TRBV7-9 with TRBJ1-1; 8 bases match TRBD1. The CDR3 runs to 12 residues. V dropped 5 bases and J dropped 10; count of bases not matched to a gene: 6. Germline CDR1 SEHNR, CDR2 FQNEAQ (reference sequence). DNA for the CDR3: TGTGCCAGCAGCCACAAACAGGGGGGAGCTTTCTTT. This gives the protein CASSHKQGGAFF.

The V gene is TRBV4-2, the J gene TRBJ1-3; no clear D. V lost 3 bases and J 0 bases, leaving 12 bases between the germline ends. The CDR3 covers 16 residues. Germline assignment: CDR1 LGHNA and CDR2 YNFKEQ. The CDR3 DNA sequence: TGTGCCAGCAGCCATGCATTCGGGCTCTCTGGAAACACCATATATTTT. Its translation: CASSHAFGLSGNTIYF.

The chain couples TRBV10-3 to TRBJ1-4; D remains unclear. The CDR3 length is 13 residues. The germline V gene has CDR1 ENHRY and CDR2 SYGVKD. With 8 bases removed from V and 3 bases from J, the gap between germline ends came to 10 bases. CDR3 loop: CAIGQDPNEKLFF. Here the CDR3 DNA reads TGTGCCATCGGGCAGGACCCTAATGAAAAACTGTTTTTT.

As concerns this clonotype: Since a much larger clone is just one base distant, this may be a read error. This rearrangement joins TRBV6-5 to TRBJ1-2; TRBD1 is a possible D gene (6 bases). Germline-derived CDR1 and CDR2 are MNHEY and SVGAGI. The CDR3 loop spans 14 amino acids. For the CDR3, the DNA is TGTCCCAGCAGTCCCCGTGGACAGTCGAACGGCTACACCTTC. This translates into CPSSPRGQSNGYTF.

This chain joins TRBV7-7 and TRBJ2-5; 12 bases match TRBD2. The ends lost 2 bases at V and 5 bases at J; junction bases unmatched: 9. The CDR3 runs to 17 residues. Germline lookup yields CDR1 SSHAT and CDR2 FNYEAQ (reference sequence). CDR3 nucleotides: TGTGCCAGCAGCTTACCTCTAGCGGGGGGGCTGAGGGAGACCCAGTACTTC. Protein: CASSLPLAGGLRETQYF.

CDR3: CSAGPQTHRTDTQYF. The CDR3 DNA is TGCAGTGCTGGCCCACAGACACACCGCACAGATACGCAGTATTTT. This chain connects TRBV20-1 to TRBJ2-3; D is ambiguous. The V end was cut by 5 bases, the J end by 1 base, with 16 bases between. Germline V gene sequence: CDR1 DFQATT, CDR2 SNEGSKA (reference sequence). The CDR3 extends over 15 amino acids.

At least ten counts were recorded for this clonotype. J is TRBJ2-3 and V is TRBV28; 10 bases align to TRBD1. CDR3 size: 14 residues. Trimming cost V 11 bases and J 0 bases; bases outside gene matches: 5. Per the germline V gene, CDR1 is MDHEN and CDR2 is SYDVKM. The CDR3 DNA reads TGTGCCGCGGGACAGGGGCCTAGCACAGATACGCAGTATTTT. It is translated as CAAGQGPSTDTQYF.

This rearrangement joins TRBV9 to TRBJ2-7; 7 bases are a match to TRBD1. Trimming removed 3 bases from V and 7 bases from J; junction bases left unmatched: 4. This CDR3 region has 12 residues. CDR1 is SGDLS, CDR2 YYNGEE, per germline. This chain's CDR3 is CASSGTGREQYF. CDR3 nucleotide sequence: TGTGCCAGCAGCGGGACAGGCCGAGAGCAGTACTTC.